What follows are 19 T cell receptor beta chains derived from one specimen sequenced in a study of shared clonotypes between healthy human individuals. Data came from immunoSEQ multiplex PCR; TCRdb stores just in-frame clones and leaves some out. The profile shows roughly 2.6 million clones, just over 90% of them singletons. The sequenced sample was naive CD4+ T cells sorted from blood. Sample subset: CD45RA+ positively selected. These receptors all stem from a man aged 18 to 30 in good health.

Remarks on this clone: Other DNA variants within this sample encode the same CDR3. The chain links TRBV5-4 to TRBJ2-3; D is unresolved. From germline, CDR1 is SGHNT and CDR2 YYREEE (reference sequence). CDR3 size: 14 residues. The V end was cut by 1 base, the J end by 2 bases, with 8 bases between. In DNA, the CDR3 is TGTGCCAGCAGCTTGTCACAGATCACAGATACGCAGTATTTT. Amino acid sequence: CASSLSQITDTQYF.

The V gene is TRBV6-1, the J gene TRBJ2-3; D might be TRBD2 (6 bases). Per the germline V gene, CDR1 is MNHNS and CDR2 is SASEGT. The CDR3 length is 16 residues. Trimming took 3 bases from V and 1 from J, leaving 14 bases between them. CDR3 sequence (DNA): TGTGCCAGCAGTGATTCCCTCGGGGGTGGCACAGATACGCAGTATTTT. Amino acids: CASSDSLGGGTDTQYF.

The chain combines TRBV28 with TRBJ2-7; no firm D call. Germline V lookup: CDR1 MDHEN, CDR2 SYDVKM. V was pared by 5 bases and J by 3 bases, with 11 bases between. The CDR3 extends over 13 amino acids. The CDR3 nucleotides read TGTGCCAGCAGTGTAGACAAGCTCTACGAGCAGTACTTC. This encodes CASSVDKLYEQYF.

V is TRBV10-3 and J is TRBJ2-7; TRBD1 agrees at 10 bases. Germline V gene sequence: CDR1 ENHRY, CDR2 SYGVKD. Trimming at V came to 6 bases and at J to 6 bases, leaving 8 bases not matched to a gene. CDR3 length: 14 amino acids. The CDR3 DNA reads TGTGCCATCAGGTCGGACAGGGGGGAGGCCGAGCAGTACTTC. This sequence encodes CAIRSDRGEAEQYF.

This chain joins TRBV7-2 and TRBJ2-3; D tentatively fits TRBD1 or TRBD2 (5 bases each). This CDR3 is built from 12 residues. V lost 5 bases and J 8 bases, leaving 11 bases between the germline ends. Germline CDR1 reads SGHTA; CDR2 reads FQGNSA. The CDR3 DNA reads TGTGCCAGCAGCACGGGTGGGGGTACGCAGTATTTT. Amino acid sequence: CASSTGGGTQYF.

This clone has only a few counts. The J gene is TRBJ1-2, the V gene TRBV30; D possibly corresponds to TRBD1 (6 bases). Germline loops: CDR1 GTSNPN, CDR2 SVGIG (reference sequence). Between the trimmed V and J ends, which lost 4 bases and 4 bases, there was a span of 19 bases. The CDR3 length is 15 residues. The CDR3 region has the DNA TGTGCCTGGACCACAGGCTCAGGGGCGAGCTATGGCTACACCTTC. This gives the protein CAWTTGSGASYGYTF.

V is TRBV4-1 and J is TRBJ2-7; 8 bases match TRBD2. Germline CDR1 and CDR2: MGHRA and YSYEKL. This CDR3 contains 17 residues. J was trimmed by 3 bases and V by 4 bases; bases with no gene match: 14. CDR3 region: CASSPNNRGTRIYEQYF. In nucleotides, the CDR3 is TGCGCCAGCAGCCCAAACAACCGCGGGACTAGGATCTACGAGCAGTACTTC.

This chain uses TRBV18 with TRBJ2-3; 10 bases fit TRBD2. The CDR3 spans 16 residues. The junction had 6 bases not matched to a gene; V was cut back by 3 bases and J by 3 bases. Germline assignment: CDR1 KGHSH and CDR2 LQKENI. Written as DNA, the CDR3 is TGTGCCAGCTCACCCACAGGACTAGCGGTAACAGATACGCAGTATTTT. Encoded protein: CASSPTGLAVTDTQYF.

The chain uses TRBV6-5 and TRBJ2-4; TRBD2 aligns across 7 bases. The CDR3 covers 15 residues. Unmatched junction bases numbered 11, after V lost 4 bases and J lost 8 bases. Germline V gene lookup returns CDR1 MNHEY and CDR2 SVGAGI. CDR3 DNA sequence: TGTGCCAGCAGTTCGGGAGGAGGGGACGGAGACATTCAGTACTTC. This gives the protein CASSSGGGDGDIQYF.

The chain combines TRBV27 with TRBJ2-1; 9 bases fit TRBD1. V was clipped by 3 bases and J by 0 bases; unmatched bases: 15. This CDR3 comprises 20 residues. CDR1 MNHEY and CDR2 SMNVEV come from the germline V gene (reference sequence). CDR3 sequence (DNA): TGTGCCAGCAGTTTCACCCCGGGACAGGGCAGGGGAAGCTCCTACAATGAGCAGTTCTTC. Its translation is CASSFTPGQGRGSSYNEQFF.

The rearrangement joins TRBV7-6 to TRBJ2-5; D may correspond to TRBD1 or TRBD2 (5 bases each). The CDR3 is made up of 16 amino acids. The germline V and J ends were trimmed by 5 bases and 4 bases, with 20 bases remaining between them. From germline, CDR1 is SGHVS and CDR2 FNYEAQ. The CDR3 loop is CASSPLSTVGGETQYF. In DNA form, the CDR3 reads TGTGCCAGCAGCCCTCTATCTACGGTTGGGGGAGAGACCCAGTACTTC.

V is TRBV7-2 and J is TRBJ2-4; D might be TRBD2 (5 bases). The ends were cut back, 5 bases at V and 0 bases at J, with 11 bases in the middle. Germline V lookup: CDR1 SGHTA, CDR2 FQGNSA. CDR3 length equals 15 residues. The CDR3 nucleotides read TGTGCCAGCAGCCCCGGGAACGGAGCCAAAAACATTCAGTACTTC. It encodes CASSPGNGAKNIQYF.

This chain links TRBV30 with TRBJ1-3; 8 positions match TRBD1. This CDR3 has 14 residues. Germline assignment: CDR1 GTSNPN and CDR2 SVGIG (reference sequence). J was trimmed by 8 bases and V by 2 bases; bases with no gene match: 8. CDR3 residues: CAWSYGQGGHTIYF. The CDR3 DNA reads TGTGCCTGGAGTTACGGACAGGGAGGACACACCATATATTTT.

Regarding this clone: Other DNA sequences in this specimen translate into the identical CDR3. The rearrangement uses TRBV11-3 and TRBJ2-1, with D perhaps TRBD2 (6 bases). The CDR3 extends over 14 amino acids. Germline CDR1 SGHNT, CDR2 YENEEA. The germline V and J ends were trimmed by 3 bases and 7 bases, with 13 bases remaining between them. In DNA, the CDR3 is TGTGCCAGCAGCTTGGGGGGTTCCCTAAATGAGCAGTTCTTC. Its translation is CASSLGGSLNEQFF.

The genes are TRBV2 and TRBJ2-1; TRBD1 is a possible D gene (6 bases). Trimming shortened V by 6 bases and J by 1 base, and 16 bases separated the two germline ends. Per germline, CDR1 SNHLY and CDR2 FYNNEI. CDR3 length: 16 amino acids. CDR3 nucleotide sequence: TGTGCCAGCAGCGGCGCCACAGGGTGGTCCTACAATGAGCAGTTCTTC. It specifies CASSGATGWSYNEQFF.

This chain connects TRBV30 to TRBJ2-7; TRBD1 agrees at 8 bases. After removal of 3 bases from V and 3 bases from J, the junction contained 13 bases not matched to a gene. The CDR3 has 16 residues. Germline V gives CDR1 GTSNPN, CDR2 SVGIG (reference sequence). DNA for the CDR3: TGTGCCTGGAGGCCCAGGGGGCAGGGGATAGGCTACGAGCAGTACTTC. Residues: CAWRPRGQGIGYEQYF.

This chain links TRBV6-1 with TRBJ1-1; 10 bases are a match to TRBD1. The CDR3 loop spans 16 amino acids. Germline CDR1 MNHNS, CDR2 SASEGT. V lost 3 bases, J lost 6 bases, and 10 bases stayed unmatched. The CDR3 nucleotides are TGTGCCAGCAGTGAGAGTTTGTTCGGACAGGGGGCTGAAGCTTTCTTT. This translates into CASSESLFGQGAEAFF.

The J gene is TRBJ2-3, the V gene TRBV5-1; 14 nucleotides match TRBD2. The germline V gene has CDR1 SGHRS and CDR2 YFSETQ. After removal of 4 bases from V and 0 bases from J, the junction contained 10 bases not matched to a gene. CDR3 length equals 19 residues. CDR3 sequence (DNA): TGCGCCAGCAGCCTGGCCGGGACTAGCGGGGGCCATAGCACAGATACGCAGTATTTT. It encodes CASSLAGTSGGHSTDTQYF.

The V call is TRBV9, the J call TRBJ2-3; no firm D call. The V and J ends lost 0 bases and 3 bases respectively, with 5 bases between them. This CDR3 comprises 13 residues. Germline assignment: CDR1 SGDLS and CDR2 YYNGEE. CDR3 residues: CASSVARTDTQYF. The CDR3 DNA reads TGTGCCAGCAGCGTAGCTCGAACAGATACGCAGTATTTT.